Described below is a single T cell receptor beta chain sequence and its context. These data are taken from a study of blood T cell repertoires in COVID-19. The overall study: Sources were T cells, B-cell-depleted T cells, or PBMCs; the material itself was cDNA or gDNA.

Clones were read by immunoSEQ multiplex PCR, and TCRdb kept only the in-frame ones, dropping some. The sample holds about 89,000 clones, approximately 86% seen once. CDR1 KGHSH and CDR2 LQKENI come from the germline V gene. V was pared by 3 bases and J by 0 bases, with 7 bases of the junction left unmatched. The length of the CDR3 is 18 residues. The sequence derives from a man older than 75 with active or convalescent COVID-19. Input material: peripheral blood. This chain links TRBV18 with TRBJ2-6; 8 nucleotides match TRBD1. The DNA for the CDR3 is TGTGCCAGCTCACCTACGACAGGGGCAAACTCTGGGGCCAACGTCCTGACTTTC. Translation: CASSPTTGANSGANVLTF. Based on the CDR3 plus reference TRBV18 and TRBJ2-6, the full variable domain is NAGVMQNPRHLVRRRGQEARLRCSPMKGHSHVYWYRQLPEEGLKFMVYLQKENIIDESGMPKERFSAEFPKEGPSILRIQQVVRGDSAAYFCASSPTTGANSGANVLTFGAGSRLTVL.